The rows below give T cell receptor beta chains drawn from one sample of a study of T cell changes during pregnancy in multiple sclerosis. Data came from immunoSEQ multiplex PCR; TCRdb stores just in-frame clones and leaves some out. The sample holds about 99,000 clones, roughly nine tenths seen once. The sample in question was peripheral blood, obtained after pregnancy. The receptors derive from a female donor with multiple sclerosis, enrolled in a pregnancy study. CDR3s include the opening cysteine and the closing phenylalanine or tryptophan. A D gene is named only where the DNA matches it firmly.

D: TRBD1
V: TRBV15
CDR3: CATSRLTGRYGQPQHF

D: -
V: TRBV7-2
CDR3: CASSLQRVANTGELFF

D: TRBD2
V: TRBV28
CDR3: CASVSGRDYEQYF

D: TRBD2
V: TRBV6-6
CDR3: CASSPGTSGGTDTQYF

D: TRBD2
V: TRBV5-1
CDR3: CASRASGGTGELFF

D: -
V: TRBV28
CDR3: CASSLLPVTEAKNIQYF

D: TRBD2
V: TRBV10-3
CDR3: CAISEWGTSGIRPYEQYF

D: TRBD1
V: TRBV9
CDR3: CASSVGGTGNHEQYF

D: -
V: TRBV27
CDR3: CASGPGVSNQPQHF

D: TRBD2
V: TRBV11-2
CDR3: CASSAQLAAKPYNEQFF

D: -
V: TRBV15
CDR3: CATSRDPTDTQYF

D: -
V: TRBV6-5
CDR3: CASSFNNEQFF

D: -
V: TRBV19
CDR3: CASSGLYSSPDTQYF

D: -
V: TRBV7-3
CDR3: CASSLGQSVEGYTF

D: -
V: TRBV2
CDR3: CASSDERVGNYGYTF

D: -
V: TRBV5-4
CDR3: CASSFDRHTGELFF

D: TRBD2
V: TRBV2
CDR3: CASSGLAGPGRARTDTQYF

D: TRBD1
V: TRBV19
CDR3: CASSSDRGLNTEAFF

D: -
V: TRBV5-4
CDR3: CASSHSGVGTDTQYF

D: TRBD1
V: TRBV7-8
CDR3: CASSPTRDSYNEQFF

D: -
V: TRBV7-2
CDR3: CASSLASVGSDTQYF

D: -
V: TRBV18
CDR3: CASSDRDNTEAFF